This TCR beta chain derives from a study of post-analysis software for immune sequencing data. Regarding the study as a whole: TRBV5-6, TRBV5-1 and TRBV20-1 belonged to a set of about five TRBV segments that were more frequent in patients than controls. Samples prepared in the same batch strongly co-clustered by F measure. In multiple sclerosis, normalized Chao1 diversity was significantly below that of controls.

The TCR beta cDNA libraries contained unique molecular identifiers. There were roughly 1 to 11 million T cells, and approximately 480,000 cDNA molecules came from them. TCRdb used MiXCR to reprocess the PCR reads, holding one entry per CDR3 protein. The repertoire consists of around 200,000 distinct CDR3 sequences, with 29% occurring once and the leading ten covering roughly 3.4%. About this clonotype: The target antigen is unknown.

V gave up 5 bases and J gave up 7 bases; unmatched junction bases: 13. The V gene's germline CDR1 is MNHNY and CDR2 SVGAGI (reference sequence). The length of the CDR3 is 16 residues. Sequenced sample: blood. The TCR was taken from a girl between 2 and 17 years old with multiple sclerosis. The chain recombines TRBV6-6 with TRBJ1-2, with TRBD1 matching over 10 bases. CDR3 loop: CASSTTRDRGIGGYTF. In DNA, the CDR3 is TGTGCCAGCAGTACTACCCGGGACAGGGGTATTGGTGGCTACACCTTC.